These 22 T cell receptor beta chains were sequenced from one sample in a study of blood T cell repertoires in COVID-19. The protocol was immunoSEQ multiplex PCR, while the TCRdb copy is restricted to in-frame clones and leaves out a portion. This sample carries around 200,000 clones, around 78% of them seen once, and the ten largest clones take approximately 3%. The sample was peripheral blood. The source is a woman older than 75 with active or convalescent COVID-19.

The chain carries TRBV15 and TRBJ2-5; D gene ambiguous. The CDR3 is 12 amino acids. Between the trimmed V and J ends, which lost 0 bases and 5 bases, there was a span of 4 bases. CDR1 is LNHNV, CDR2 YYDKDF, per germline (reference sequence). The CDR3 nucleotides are TGTGCCACCAGCAGAGATCTCGAGACCCAGTACTTC. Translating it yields CATSRDLETQYF.

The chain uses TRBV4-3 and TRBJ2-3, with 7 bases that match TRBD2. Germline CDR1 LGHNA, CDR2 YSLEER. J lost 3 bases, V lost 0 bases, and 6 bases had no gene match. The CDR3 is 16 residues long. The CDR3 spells CASSQESGVQTDTQYF. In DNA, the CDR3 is TGCGCCAGCAGCCAAGAGAGCGGGGTACAGACAGATACGCAGTATTTT.

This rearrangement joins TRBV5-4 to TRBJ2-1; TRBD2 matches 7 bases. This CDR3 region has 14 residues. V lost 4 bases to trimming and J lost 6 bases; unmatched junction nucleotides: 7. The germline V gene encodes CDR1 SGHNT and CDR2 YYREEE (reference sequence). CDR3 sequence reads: CASSPGGGANEQFF. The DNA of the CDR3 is TGTGCCAGCAGCCCTGGGGGAGGGGCCAATGAGCAGTTCTTC.

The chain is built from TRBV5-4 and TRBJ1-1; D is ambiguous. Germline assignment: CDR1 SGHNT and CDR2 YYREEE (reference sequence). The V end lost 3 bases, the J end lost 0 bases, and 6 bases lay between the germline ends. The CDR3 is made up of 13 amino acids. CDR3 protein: CASSSPVNTEAFF. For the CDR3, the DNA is TGTGCCAGCAGCTCCCCAGTGAACACTGAAGCTTTCTTT.

The CDR3 DNA sequence: TGTGCCAGCAGCTCGCAGGGGGCTTGGGCTTTCTTT. Amino acids: CASSSQGAWAFF. The V call is TRBV3-1 (or the pseudogene TRBV3-2), the J call TRBJ1-1; 8 bases map to TRBD1. The CDR3 extends over 12 amino acids. V shed 5 bases, J shed 11 bases, and the junction held 7 bases outside the gene matches. CDR1 and CDR2 from the germline V gene are LGHDT and YNNKEL (reference sequence).

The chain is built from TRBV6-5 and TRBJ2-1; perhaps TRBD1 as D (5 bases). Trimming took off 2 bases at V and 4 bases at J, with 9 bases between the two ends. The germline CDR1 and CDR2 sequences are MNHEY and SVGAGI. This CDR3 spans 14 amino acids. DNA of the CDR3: TGTGCCAGCAGTTACGCCCAGGGATACAATGAGCAGTTCTTC. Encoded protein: CASSYAQGYNEQFF.

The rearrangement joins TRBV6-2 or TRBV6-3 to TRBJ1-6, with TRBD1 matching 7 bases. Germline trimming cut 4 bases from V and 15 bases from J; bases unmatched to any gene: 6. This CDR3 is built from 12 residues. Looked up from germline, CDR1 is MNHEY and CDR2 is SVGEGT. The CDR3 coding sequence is TGTGCCAGCAGTTTGTCGACAGGGCTCCTCCACTTT. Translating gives CASSLSTGLLHF.

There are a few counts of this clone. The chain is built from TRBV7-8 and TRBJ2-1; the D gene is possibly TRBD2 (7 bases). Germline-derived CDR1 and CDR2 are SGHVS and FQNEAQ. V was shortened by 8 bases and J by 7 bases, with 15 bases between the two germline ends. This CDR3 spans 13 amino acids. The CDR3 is CASRGGVQNEQFF. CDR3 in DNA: TGTGCCAGCCGCGGGGGCGTACAGAATGAGCAGTTCTTC.

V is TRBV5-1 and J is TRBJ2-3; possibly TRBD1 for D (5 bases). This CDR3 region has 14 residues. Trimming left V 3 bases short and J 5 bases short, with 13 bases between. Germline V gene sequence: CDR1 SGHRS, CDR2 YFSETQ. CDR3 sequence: CASSWEGVEDTQYF. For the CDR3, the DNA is TGCGCCAGCAGCTGGGAAGGGGTCGAAGATACGCAGTATTTT.

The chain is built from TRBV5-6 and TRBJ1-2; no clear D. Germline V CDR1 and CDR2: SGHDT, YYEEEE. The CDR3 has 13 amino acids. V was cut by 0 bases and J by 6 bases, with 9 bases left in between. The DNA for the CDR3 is TGTGCCAGCAGCTTGGGCAGTTTCGATGGCTACACCTTC. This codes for CASSLGSFDGYTF.

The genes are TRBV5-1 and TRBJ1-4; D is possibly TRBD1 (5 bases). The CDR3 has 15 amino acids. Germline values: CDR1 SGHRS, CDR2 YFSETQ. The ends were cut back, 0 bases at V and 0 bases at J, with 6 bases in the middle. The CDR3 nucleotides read TGCGCCAGCAGCTTGGAGGGGTCAACTAATGAAAAACTGTTTTTT. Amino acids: CASSLEGSTNEKLFF.

CDR3 amino acids: CATSPGYEQYF. The DNA of the CDR3 is TGTGCCACCAGCCCGGGCTACGAGCAGTACTTC. The chain recombines TRBV6-6 with TRBJ2-7; no clear D. Germline CDR1 is MNHNY and CDR2 is SVGAGI (reference sequence). CDR3 size: 11 residues. V shed 10 bases and J shed 3 bases, with 10 bases lying between them.

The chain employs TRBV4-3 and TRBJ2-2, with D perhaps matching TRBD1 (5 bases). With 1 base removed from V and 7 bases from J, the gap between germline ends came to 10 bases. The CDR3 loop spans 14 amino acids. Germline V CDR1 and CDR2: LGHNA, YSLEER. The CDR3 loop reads CASSQAPGIGELFF. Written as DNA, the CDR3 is TGCGCCAGCAGCCAAGCCCCAGGGATCGGGGAGCTGTTTTTT.

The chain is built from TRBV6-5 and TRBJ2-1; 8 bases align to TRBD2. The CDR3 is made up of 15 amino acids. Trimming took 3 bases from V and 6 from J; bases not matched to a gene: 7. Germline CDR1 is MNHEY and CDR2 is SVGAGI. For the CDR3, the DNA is TGTGCCAGCAGTTATGTGGTCGGGGGGGCCAATGAGCAGTTCTTC. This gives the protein CASSYVVGGANEQFF.

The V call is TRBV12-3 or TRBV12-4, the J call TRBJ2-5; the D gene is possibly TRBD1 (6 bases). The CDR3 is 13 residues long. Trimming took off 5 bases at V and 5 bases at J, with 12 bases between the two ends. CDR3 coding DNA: TGTGCCAGCAGTCCAGGGGTCTGGGAGACCCAGTACTTC. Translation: CASSPGVWETQYF.

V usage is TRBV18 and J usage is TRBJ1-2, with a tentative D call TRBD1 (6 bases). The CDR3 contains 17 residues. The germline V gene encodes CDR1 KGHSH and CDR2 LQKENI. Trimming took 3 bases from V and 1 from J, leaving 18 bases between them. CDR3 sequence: CASSPGVWGHLNYGYTF. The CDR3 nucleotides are TGTGCCAGCTCACCGGGGGTCTGGGGACACCTTAACTATGGCTACACCTTC. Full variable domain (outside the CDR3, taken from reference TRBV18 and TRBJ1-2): NAGVMQNPRHLVRRRGQEARLRCSPMKGHSHVYWYRQLPEEGLKFMVYLQKENIIDESGMPKERFSAEFPKEGPSILRIQQVVRGDSAAYFCASSPGVWGHLNYGYTFGSGTRLTVV.

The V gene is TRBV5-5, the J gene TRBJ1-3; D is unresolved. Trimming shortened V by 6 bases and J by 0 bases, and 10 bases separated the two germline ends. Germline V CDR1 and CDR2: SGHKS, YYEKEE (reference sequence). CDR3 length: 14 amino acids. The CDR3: CASKPLDSGNTIYF. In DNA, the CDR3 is TGTGCCAGCAAACCATTAGACTCTGGAAACACCATATATTTT.

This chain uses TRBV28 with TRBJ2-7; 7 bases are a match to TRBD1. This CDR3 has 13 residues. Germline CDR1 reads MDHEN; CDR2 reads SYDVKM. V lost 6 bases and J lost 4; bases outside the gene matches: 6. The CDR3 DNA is TGTGCCAGCAGCTTCCAACAGGGGTACGAGCAGTACTTC. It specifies CASSFQQGYEQYF.

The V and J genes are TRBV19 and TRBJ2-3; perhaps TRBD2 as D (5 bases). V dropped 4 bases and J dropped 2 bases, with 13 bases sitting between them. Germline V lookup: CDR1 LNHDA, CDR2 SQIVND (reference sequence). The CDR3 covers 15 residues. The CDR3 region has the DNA TGTGCCAGTAGTACCCCGAGCGGAATCACAGATACGCAGTATTTT. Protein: CASSTPSGITDTQYF.

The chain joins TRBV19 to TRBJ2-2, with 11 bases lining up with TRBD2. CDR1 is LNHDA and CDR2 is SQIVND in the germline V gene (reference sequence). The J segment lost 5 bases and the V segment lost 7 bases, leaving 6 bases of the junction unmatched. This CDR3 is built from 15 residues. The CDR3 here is CASKNSGGATGELFF. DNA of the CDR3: TGTGCCAGTAAGAATAGCGGGGGGGCGACCGGGGAGCTGTTTTTT.

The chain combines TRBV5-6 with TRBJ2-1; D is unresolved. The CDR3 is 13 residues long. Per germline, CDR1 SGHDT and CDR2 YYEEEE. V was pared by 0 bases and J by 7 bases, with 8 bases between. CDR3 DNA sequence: TGTGCCAGCAGCTTGGAATTAGCAAATGAGCAGTTCTTC. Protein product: CASSLELANEQFF.

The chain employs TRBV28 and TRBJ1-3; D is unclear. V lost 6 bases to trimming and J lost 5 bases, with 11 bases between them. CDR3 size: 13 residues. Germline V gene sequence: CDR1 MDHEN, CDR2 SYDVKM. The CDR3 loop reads CASRRDQRNTIYF. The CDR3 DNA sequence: TGTGCCAGCAGACGGGATCAGAGAAACACCATATATTTT. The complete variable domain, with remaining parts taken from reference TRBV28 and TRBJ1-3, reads DVKVTQSSRYLVKRTGEKVFLECVQDMDHENMFWYRQDPGLGLRLIYFSYDVKMKEKGDIPEGYSVSREKKERFSLILESASTNQTSMYLCASRRDQRNTIYFGEGSWLTVV.